The rows below give T cell receptor beta chains drawn from one sample of a study of patients and donors after allogeneic stem cell transplantation. TCRdb reanalysed the RT-PCR reads using MiXCR and keeps one entry per CDR3 protein. The repertoire consists of 400,000 to 450,000 distinct CDR3 sequences, with around 15% occurring once and the leading ten covering just over 7%. The specimen sequenced was blood, either unsorted or a sorted T cell fraction (not recorded which). These receptors were collected from a human donor who was either an allogeneic HSCT recipient or a stem cell or donor lymphocyte infusion donor (not recorded which). It is not recorded whose cells these are; they may come from a transplant donor. Each CDR3 is given without its conserved first and last residue. Each record gives: J gene, V gene, CDR3 protein.

j_call: TRBJ2-3; v_call: TRBV12-3/TRBV12-4; cdr3_aa: ASSMRDTSTDTQY
j_call: TRBJ2-1; v_call: TRBV7-8; cdr3_aa: ASSTAGEQQF
j_call: TRBJ1-6; v_call: TRBV7-3; cdr3_aa: ASSLGGNSPLH
j_call: TRBJ1-5; v_call: TRBV4-2; cdr3_aa: ASSLYRGDPPQPQH
j_call: TRBJ1-3; v_call: TRBV29-1; cdr3_aa: SAATGGNTIY
j_call: TRBJ2-3; v_call: TRBV24-1; cdr3_aa: ATSEYAGTRKPRDTQY
j_call: TRBJ1-5; v_call: TRBV12-3/TRBV12-4; cdr3_aa: ASRVQGSNQPQH
j_call: TRBJ2-3; v_call: TRBV12-3/TRBV12-4; cdr3_aa: ASRQRGGLGTDTQY
j_call: TRBJ1-1; v_call: TRBV10-3; cdr3_aa: AIRGNNRMNTEAF
j_call: TRBJ1-2; v_call: TRBV6-2/TRBV6-3; cdr3_aa: ASSTDPRDDRRYGYT
j_call: TRBJ2-3; v_call: TRBV20-1; cdr3_aa: SARSSGPSTDTQY
j_call: TRBJ2-3; v_call: TRBV6-1; cdr3_aa: ASRRDYSDTQY
j_call: TRBJ2-2; v_call: TRBV7-2; cdr3_aa: ASSSGRAFDTGELF
j_call: TRBJ1-4; v_call: TRBV10-3; cdr3_aa: AISGGGQEKLF
j_call: TRBJ2-2; v_call: TRBV10-3; cdr3_aa: AITRTGADTGELF
j_call: TRBJ2-7; v_call: TRBV5-1; cdr3_aa: ASRYGGTAPYEQY
j_call: TRBJ2-3; v_call: TRBV29-1; cdr3_aa: SGRYTDTQY
j_call: TRBJ2-7; v_call: TRBV12-3/TRBV12-4; cdr3_aa: ASSFSGGSVGYEQY
j_call: TRBJ1-2; v_call: TRBV15; cdr3_aa: ATSSYTGIKYGYT
j_call: TRBJ2-1; v_call: TRBV12-3/TRBV12-4; cdr3_aa: ASSVTRFRDEQF
j_call: TRBJ2-1; v_call: TRBV20-1; cdr3_aa: SARRGAGGPGLF
j_call: TRBJ2-1; v_call: TRBV5-4; cdr3_aa: ASSSRDIPNEQF
j_call: TRBJ2-1; v_call: TRBV5-6; cdr3_aa: ASSSTGNRYNEQF
j_call: TRBJ2-4; v_call: TRBV12-3/TRBV12-4; cdr3_aa: ASSLRQVPLAKNIQY
j_call: TRBJ2-2; v_call: TRBV12-3/TRBV12-4; cdr3_aa: ASSFRGTGDWELF
j_call: TRBJ2-3; v_call: TRBV2; cdr3_aa: ASNPSGGSTDTQY
j_call: TRBJ2-5; v_call: TRBV25-1; cdr3_aa: ASSEGGLADQETQY
j_call: TRBJ2-7; v_call: TRBV9; cdr3_aa: ASSVGAGGYEQY
j_call: TRBJ1-2; v_call: TRBV11-2; cdr3_aa: ASSLVSAPRDYGYT
j_call: TRBJ2-5; v_call: TRBV12-3/TRBV12-4; cdr3_aa: ASTTGTGGGETQY